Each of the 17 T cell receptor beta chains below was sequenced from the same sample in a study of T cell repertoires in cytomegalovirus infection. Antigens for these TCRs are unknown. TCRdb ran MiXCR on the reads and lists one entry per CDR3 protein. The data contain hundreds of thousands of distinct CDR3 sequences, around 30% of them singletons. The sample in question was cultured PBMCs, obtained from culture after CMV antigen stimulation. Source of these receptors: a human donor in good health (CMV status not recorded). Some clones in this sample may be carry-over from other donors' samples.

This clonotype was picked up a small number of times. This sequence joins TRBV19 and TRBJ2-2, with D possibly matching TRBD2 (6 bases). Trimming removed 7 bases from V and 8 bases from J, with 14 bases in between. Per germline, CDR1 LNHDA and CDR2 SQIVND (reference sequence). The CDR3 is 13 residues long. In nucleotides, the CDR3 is TGTGCCAGTAACAAGGAGGGGAAGGGGGAGCTGTTTTTT. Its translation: CASNKEGKGELFF.

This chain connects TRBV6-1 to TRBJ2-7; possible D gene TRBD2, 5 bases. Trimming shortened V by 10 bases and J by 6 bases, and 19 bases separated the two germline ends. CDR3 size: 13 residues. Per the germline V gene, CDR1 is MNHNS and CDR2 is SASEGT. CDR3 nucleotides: TGTGCCACCGATCCGGGGTATCCGGTCGAGCAGTACTTC. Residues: CATDPGYPVEQYF.

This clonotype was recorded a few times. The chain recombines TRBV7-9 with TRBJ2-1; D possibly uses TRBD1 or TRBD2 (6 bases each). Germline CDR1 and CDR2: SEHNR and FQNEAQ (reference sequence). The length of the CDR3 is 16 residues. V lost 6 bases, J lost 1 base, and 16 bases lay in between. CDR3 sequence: CASSRMGGRSYNEQFF. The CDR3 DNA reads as TGTGCCAGCAGTCGAATGGGGGGCAGGTCCTACAATGAGCAGTTCTTC.

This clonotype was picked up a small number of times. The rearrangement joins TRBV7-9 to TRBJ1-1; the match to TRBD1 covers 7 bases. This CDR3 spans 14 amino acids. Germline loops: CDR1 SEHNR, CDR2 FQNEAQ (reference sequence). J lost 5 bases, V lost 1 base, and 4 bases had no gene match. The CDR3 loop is CASSLESGGTEAFF. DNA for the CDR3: TGTGCCAGCAGCTTAGAGTCAGGGGGAACTGAAGCTTTCTTT.

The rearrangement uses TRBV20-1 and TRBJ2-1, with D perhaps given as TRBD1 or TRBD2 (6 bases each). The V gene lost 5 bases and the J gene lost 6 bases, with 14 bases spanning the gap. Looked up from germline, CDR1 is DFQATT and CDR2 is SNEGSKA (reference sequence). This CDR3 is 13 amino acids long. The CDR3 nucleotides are TGCAGTGCTCCACGCTCGGGGGCCAATGAGCAGTTCTTC. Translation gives CSAPRSGANEQFF.

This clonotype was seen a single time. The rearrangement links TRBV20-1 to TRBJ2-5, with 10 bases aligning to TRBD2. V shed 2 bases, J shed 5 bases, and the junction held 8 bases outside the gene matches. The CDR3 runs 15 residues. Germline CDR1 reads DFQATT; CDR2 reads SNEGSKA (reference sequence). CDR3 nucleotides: TGCAGTGCTAGACTAGCGGGGGTCAGAAGGGAGACCCAGTACTTC. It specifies CSARLAGVRRETQYF.

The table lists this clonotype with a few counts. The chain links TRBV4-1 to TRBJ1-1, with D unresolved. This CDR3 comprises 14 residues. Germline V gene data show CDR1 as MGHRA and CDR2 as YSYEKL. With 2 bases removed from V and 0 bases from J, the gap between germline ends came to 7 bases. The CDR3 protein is CASSQLTVNTEAFF. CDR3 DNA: TGCGCCAGCAGCCAATTGACGGTGAACACTGAAGCTTTCTTT.

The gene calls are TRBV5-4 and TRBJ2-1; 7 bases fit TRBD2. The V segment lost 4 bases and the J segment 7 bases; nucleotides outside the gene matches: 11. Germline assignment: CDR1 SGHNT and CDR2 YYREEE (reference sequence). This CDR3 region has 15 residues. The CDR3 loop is CASSAGGDGGNEQFF. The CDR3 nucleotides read TGTGCCAGCAGCGCTGGGGGGGACGGGGGGAATGAGCAGTTCTTC. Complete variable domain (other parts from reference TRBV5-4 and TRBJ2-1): ETGVTQSPTHLIKTRGQQVTLRCSSQSGHNTVSWYQQALGQGPQFIFQYYREEENGRGNFPPRFSGLQFPNYSSELNVNALELDDSALYLCASSAGGDGGNEQFFGPGTRLTVL.

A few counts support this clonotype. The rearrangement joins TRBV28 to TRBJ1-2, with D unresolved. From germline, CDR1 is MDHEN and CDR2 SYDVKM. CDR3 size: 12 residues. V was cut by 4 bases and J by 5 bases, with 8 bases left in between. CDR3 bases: TGTGCCAGCAGTTCCTACCTATATGGCTACACCTTC. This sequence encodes CASSSYLYGYTF.

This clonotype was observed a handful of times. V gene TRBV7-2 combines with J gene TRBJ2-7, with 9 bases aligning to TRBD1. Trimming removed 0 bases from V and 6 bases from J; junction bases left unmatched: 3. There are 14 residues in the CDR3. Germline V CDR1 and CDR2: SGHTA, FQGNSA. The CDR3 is CASSLAGQGREQYF. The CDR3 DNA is TGTGCCAGCAGCTTAGCGGGACAGGGCCGCGAGCAGTACTTC. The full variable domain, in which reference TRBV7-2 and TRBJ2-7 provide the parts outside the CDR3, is GAGVSQSPSNKVTEKGKDVELRCDPISGHTALYWYRQSLGQGLEFLIYFQGNSAPDKSGLPSDRFSAERTGGSVSTLTIQRTQQEDSAVYLCASSLAGQGREQYFGPGTRLTVT.

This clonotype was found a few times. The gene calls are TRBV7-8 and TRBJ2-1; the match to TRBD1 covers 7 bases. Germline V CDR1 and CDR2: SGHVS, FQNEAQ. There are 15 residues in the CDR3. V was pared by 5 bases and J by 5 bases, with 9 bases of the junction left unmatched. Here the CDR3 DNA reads TGTGCCAGCAGCCGAGACCGACAGGGCGACAATGAGCAGTTCTTC. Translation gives CASSRDRQGDNEQFF.

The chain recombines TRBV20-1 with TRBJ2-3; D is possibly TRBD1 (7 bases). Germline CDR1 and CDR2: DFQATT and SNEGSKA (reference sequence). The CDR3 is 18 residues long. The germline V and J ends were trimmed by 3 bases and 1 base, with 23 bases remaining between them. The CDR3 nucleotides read TGCAGTGCTAGTGGTCAGGGGGGTTTCCGGTCTGGCACAGATACGCAGTATTTT. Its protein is CSASGQGGFRSGTDTQYF.

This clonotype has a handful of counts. The chain's CDR3 is CASGLEDGSEQYF. CDR3 DNA sequence: TGTGCTAGTGGTTTGGAAGATGGGTCCGAGCAGTACTTC. The chain combines TRBV12-5 with TRBJ2-7, with D hard to call. V dropped 1 base and J dropped 6 bases, with 10 bases sitting between them. The CDR3 sequence is 13 residues long. Germline CDR1 reads LGHNT; CDR2 reads FRNRAP.

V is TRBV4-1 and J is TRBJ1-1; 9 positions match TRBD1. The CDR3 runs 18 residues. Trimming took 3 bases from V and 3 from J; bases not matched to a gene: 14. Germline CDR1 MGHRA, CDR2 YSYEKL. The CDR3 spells CASSHDPDRGSMYTEAFF. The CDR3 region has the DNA TGCGCCAGCAGCCACGATCCGGACAGGGGATCGATGTACACTGAAGCTTTCTTT.

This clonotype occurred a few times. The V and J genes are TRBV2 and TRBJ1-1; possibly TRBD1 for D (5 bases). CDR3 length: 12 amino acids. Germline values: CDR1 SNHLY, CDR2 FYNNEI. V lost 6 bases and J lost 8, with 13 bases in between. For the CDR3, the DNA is TGTGCCAGCAGCGAGGGACGTCAGGAAGCTTTCTTT. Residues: CASSEGRQEAFF.

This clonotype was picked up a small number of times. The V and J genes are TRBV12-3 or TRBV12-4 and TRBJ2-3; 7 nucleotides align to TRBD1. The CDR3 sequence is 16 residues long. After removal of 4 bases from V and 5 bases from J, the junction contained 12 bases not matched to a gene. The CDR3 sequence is CASSSWTGGMGDTQYF. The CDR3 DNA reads TGTGCCAGCAGTTCCTGGACAGGAGGAATGGGAGATACGCAGTATTTT.

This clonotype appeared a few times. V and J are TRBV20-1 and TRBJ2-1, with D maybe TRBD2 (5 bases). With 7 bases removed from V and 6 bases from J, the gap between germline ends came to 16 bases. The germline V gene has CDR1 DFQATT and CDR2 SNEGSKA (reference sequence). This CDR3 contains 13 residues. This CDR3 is CSVQDPAGNEQFF. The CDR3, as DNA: TGCAGTGTTCAAGATCCGGCGGGCAATGAGCAGTTCTTC.